One and the same sample provided the 32 T cell receptor beta chains below, sequenced in a study of PD-L1 blockade in urothelial cancer. Noted time point: pretreatment peripheral blood. TCRdb keeps only in-frame clones here, not all; method: immunoSEQ multiplex PCR. The sample holds tens of thousands of clones; approximately 88% are singletons and the top ten take less than 1.5%. Sequencing used PBMCs, obtained around atezolizumab (anti-PD-L1) treatment. Every receptor here comes from a man aged 45 to 65 with urothelial cancer.

The table lists this clone with a count of one. V and J are TRBV13 and TRBJ2-3; TRBD2 aligns across 7 bases. Germline assignment: CDR1 PRHDT and CDR2 FYEKMQ (reference sequence). This CDR3 has 15 amino acids. The V gene end was trimmed by 3 bases and the J gene end by 0 bases; junction bases not matched to a gene: 3. The CDR3 nucleotides read TGTGCCAGCAGCTTGGGACTACCTAGCACAGATACGCAGTATTTT. Protein sequence: CASSLGLPSTDTQYF.

The chain links TRBV10-1 to TRBJ2-2, with TRBD1 identical over 11 bases. V dropped 11 bases and J dropped 1; count of bases not matched to a gene: 15. The CDR3 spans 18 residues. Germline CDR1 is WNHNN and CDR2 is SYGVQD (reference sequence). The CDR3 is CAVSPSDRGPLNTGELFF. The DNA for the CDR3 is TGCGCCGTCTCTCCATCGGACAGGGGGCCTCTGAACACCGGGGAGCTGTTTTTT.

This clone appeared a few times. This chain links TRBV5-6 with TRBJ1-2, with 7 bases matching TRBD1. Germline lookup yields CDR1 SGHDT and CDR2 YYEEEE. Germline trimming cut 0 bases from V and 7 bases from J; bases unmatched to any gene: 6. This CDR3 region has 14 residues. CDR3 DNA: TGTGCCAGCAGCTTGGGTAGGGGGCCCGGTGGCTACACCTTC. Its protein is CASSLGRGPGGYTF.

The chain links TRBV15 to TRBJ1-1; no firm D call. V was cut by 4 bases and J by 2 bases, with 8 bases left in between. Per germline, CDR1 LNHNV and CDR2 YYDKDF (reference sequence). CDR3 size: 13 residues. CDR3 DNA: TGTGCCACCAGCATCCGCCTAAACACTGAAGCTTTCTTT. It specifies CATSIRLNTEAFF.

The gene calls are TRBV6-1 and TRBJ1-1, with 9 bases fitting TRBD1. The junction had 8 bases not matched to a gene; V was cut back by 2 bases and J by 4 bases. This CDR3 comprises 16 residues. From germline, CDR1 is MNHNS and CDR2 SASEGT. In DNA form, the CDR3 reads TGTGCCAGCAGTGAAACAGGGGGCGCAAGGGTCACTGAAGCTTTCTTT. Translation gives CASSETGGARVTEAFF.

This clone showed up just a few times. The chain joins TRBV6-5 to TRBJ1-2; 8 nucleotides align to TRBD1. The germline CDR1 and CDR2 sequences are MNHEY and SVGAGI. V was pared by 4 bases and J by 4 bases, with 8 bases of the junction left unmatched. This CDR3 has 15 amino acids. The CDR3 protein is CASSFRGQGVYGYTF. CDR3 DNA sequence: TGTGCCAGCAGTTTCCGTGGACAGGGCGTCTATGGCTACACCTTC.

The V call is TRBV6-6, the J call TRBJ2-1, with 10 bases fitting TRBD2. The V and J ends lost 4 bases and 5 bases, in that order; junction bases with no gene match: 5. Germline loops: CDR1 MNHNY, CDR2 SVGAGI (reference sequence). The CDR3 has 15 amino acids. CDR3 coding DNA: TGTGCCAGCAGTTCCGGGACTAGCGACAACAATGAGCAGTTCTTC. Encoded protein: CASSSGTSDNNEQFF.

This chain links TRBV6-5 with TRBJ1-5, with 9 bases identical to TRBD1. The length of the CDR3 is 13 residues. The germline V gene encodes CDR1 MNHEY and CDR2 SVGAGI. V was pared by 5 bases and J by 6 bases, with 2 bases of the junction left unmatched. The CDR3: CASSDRGGQPQHF. The CDR3 DNA reads TGTGCCAGCAGTGACAGGGGGGGTCAGCCCCAGCATTTT.

The V gene is TRBV30, the J gene TRBJ2-7; D unresolved. V lost 2 bases and J 7 bases, leaving 12 bases between the germline ends. The CDR3 has 12 residues. Germline V lookup: CDR1 GTSNPN, CDR2 SVGIG (reference sequence). The CDR3 protein is CAWSSGPWEQYF. The CDR3 DNA sequence: TGTGCCTGGAGTTCTGGGCCCTGGGAGCAGTACTTC.

The V call is TRBV9, the J call TRBJ2-1; D is possibly TRBD1 (5 bases). Germline V lookup: CDR1 SGDLS, CDR2 YYNGEE. The CDR3 covers 15 residues. Trimming took 3 bases from V and 1 from J, leaving 11 bases between them. CDR3 in DNA: TGTGCCAGCAGCGATCAGGGTTATTCCTACAATGAGCAGTTCTTC. Translated, it gives CASSDQGYSYNEQFF.

The V call is TRBV6-5, the J call TRBJ2-7; possibly TRBD2 for D (5 bases). This CDR3 region has 14 residues. V shed 5 bases and J shed 7 bases, with 18 bases lying between them. In germline, CDR1 is MNHEY, CDR2 SVGAGI. DNA of the CDR3: TGTGCCAGCAGTCCCCGAGCGGCTCCCTGGGAGCAGTACTTC. Its translation is CASSPRAAPWEQYF.

This clone was observed a handful of times. The gene calls are TRBV6-1 and TRBJ1-5, with TRBD1 as a possible D gene (5 bases). CDR3 length: 14 amino acids. V lost 10 bases to trimming and J lost 1 base, with 14 bases between them. Looked up from germline, CDR1 is MNHNS and CDR2 is SASEGT. In DNA, the CDR3 is TGTGCCACCCAAGGGCGACAGAGCAATCAGCCCCAGCATTTT. It translates to CATQGRQSNQPQHF.

The rearrangement links TRBV5-1 to TRBJ2-7, with 7 bases identical to TRBD2. Germline assignment: CDR1 SGHRS and CDR2 YFSETQ. The J segment lost 0 bases and the V segment lost 3 bases, leaving 9 bases of the junction unmatched. This CDR3 is built from 16 residues. The CDR3 spells CASSWDLRGVSYEQYF. CDR3 in DNA: TGCGCCAGCAGCTGGGACCTCCGGGGGGTCTCCTACGAGCAGTACTTC.

The rearrangement uses TRBV19 and TRBJ2-2; 12 bases are shared with TRBD1. Germline values: CDR1 LNHDA, CDR2 SQIVND (reference sequence). CDR3 length: 16 residues. Trimming at V came to 4 bases and at J to 4 bases, leaving 4 bases not matched to a gene. CDR3 sequence (DNA): TGTGCCAGTAGTAGGGGACAGGGGGCTGGCACCGGGGAGCTGTTTTTT. Protein sequence: CASSRGQGAGTGELFF. The full variable domain, its missing parts supplied by reference TRBV19 and TRBJ2-2, is DGGITQSPKYLFRKEGQNVTLSCEQNLNHDAMYWYRQDPGQGLRLIYYSQIVNDFQKGDIAEGYSVSREKKESFPLTVTSAQKNPTAFYLCASSRGQGAGTGELFFGEGSRLTVL.

The rearrangement uses TRBV27 and TRBJ1-5; a weak D match, TRBD1 (6 bases). The germline V and J ends were trimmed by 3 bases and 2 bases, with 8 bases remaining between them. Germline CDR1 reads MNHEY; CDR2 reads SMNVEV (reference sequence). The CDR3 runs 14 residues. DNA of the CDR3: TGTGCCAGCAGTTTGAACAGGGGCAATCAGCCCCAGCATTTT. As protein: CASSLNRGNQPQHF.

J is TRBJ2-1 and V is TRBV7-3; TRBD1 matches 10 bases. CDR1 is SGHTA, CDR2 FQGTGA, per germline. V dropped 5 bases and J dropped 2; count of bases not matched to a gene: 6. The CDR3 is 16 residues long. The CDR3 is CASSRSGQGPYNEQFF. In DNA form, the CDR3 reads TGTGCCAGCAGCCGATCGGGACAGGGGCCCTACAATGAGCAGTTCTTC.

The chain has TRBV5-1 and TRBJ2-1; 8 positions match TRBD1. CDR1 and CDR2 (germline): SGHRS, YFSETQ. This CDR3 has 15 residues. Losses at the gene ends were 0 bases for V and 9 bases for J; bases not matched to a gene: 8. CDR3 loop: CASSLVQGAFTEQFF. In DNA form, the CDR3 reads TGCGCCAGCAGCTTGGTCCAGGGGGCGTTTACTGAGCAGTTCTTC.

The chain carries TRBV4-2 and TRBJ2-7; 11 bases map to TRBD2. The length of the CDR3 is 19 residues. J lost 5 bases, V lost 0 bases, and 15 bases had no gene match. CDR1 is LGHNA, CDR2 YNFKEQ, per germline. The CDR3 is CASSQDLTGLAGRFHEQYF. The CDR3 DNA follows: TGTGCCAGCAGCCAAGACCTCACTGGACTAGCGGGTAGGTTCCACGAGCAGTACTTC.

This chain's CDR3 is CASRGDRAWNYGYTF. DNA for the CDR3: TGTGCCAGCAGGGGGGACAGGGCATGGAACTATGGCTACACCTTC. This chain connects TRBV2 to TRBJ1-2, with 9 positions matching TRBD1. With 6 bases clipped from V and 2 bases from J, the junction kept 7 bases outside the gene matches. The germline CDR1 and CDR2 sequences are SNHLY and FYNNEI. The CDR3 has 15 residues.

The rearrangement joins TRBV9 to TRBJ2-2; 11 nucleotides line up with TRBD2. The CDR3 is 15 residues long. V was pared by 4 bases and J by 5 bases, with 4 bases of the junction left unmatched. Germline V gives CDR1 SGDLS, CDR2 YYNGEE. CDR3 amino acids: CASSITSGGTGELFF. The CDR3 nucleotides are TGTGCCAGCAGCATTACTAGCGGGGGAACCGGGGAGCTGTTTTTT.

The chain joins TRBV27 to TRBJ2-7; TRBD2 aligns across 11 bases. Germline CDR1 is MNHEY and CDR2 is SMNVEV (reference sequence). V shed 5 bases, J shed 4 bases, and the junction held 7 bases outside the gene matches. CDR3 length equals 15 residues. This chain's CDR3 is CASSAIAGGPYEQYF. In DNA, the CDR3 is TGTGCCAGCAGTGCGATAGCGGGAGGGCCTTACGAGCAGTACTTC.

The chain couples TRBV19 to TRBJ2-7; 8 positions agree with TRBD1. The CDR3 sequence is 15 residues long. Germline V gives CDR1 LNHDA, CDR2 SQIVND (reference sequence). The J segment lost 0 bases and the V segment lost 6 bases, leaving 7 bases of the junction unmatched. The CDR3 DNA is TGTGCCAGTAGACCCAGGACAGGGTTCTCCTACGAGCAGTACTTC. Its protein is CASRPRTGFSYEQYF.

The genes are TRBV5-6 and TRBJ2-1; D is ambiguous. Germline V CDR1 and CDR2: SGHDT, YYEEEE. The CDR3 runs 16 residues. Trimming removed 4 bases from V and 6 bases from J, with 20 bases in between. CDR3 bases: TGTGCCAGCAGCCCCGGCGGAGCCTTCTCCCCCAATGAGCAGTTCTTC. Protein product: CASSPGGAFSPNEQFF.

The CDR3 DNA follows: TGTGCCAGCAGCGTAGCTTCCGGGAGGGCTGGGAATGAGCAGTTCTTC. The encoded protein is CASSVASGRAGNEQFF. The chain recombines TRBV9 with TRBJ2-1, with TRBD2 matching over 8 bases. CDR1 is SGDLS, CDR2 YYNGEE, per germline. V was clipped by 0 bases and J by 7 bases; unmatched bases: 9. The CDR3 extends over 16 amino acids.

The genes are TRBV14 and TRBJ2-3, with 7 bases that match TRBD1. The CDR3 contains 15 residues. The germline V gene has CDR1 SGHDN and CDR2 FVKESK. Trimming at V came to 5 bases and at J to 5 bases, leaving 10 bases not matched to a gene. The CDR3, as DNA: TGTGCCAGCAGCAGAACACAGGGGAAGCTAGATACGCAGTATTTT. It translates to CASSRTQGKLDTQYF.

The chain employs TRBV18 and TRBJ2-3; 7 bases map to TRBD1. Germline V lookup: CDR1 KGHSH, CDR2 LQKENI. With 4 bases clipped from V and 0 bases from J, the junction kept 4 bases outside the gene matches. The CDR3 has 15 residues. CDR3 sequence reads: CASSQTGISTDTQYF. The CDR3 DNA is TGTGCCAGCTCACAGACAGGGATTAGCACAGATACGCAGTATTTT.

V is TRBV6-5 and J is TRBJ2-2; 7 bases agree with TRBD1. V dropped 6 bases and J dropped 4; count of bases not matched to a gene: 5. Germline V lookup: CDR1 MNHEY, CDR2 SVGAGI. The CDR3 consists of 14 residues. CDR3 region: CASRYRGSTGELFF. In nucleotides, the CDR3 is TGTGCCAGCAGATACAGGGGAAGCACCGGGGAGCTGTTTTTT.

This chain uses TRBV9 with TRBJ2-1, with D perhaps matching TRBD1 (6 bases). Trimming cost V 2 bases and J 2 bases, with 11 bases left between them. Germline CDR1 is SGDLS and CDR2 is YYNGEE. CDR3 length: 15 residues. CDR3 sequence (DNA): TGTGCCAGCAGCGTCGGCAGGGGAGCCTACAATGAGCAGTTCTTC. Translation gives CASSVGRGAYNEQFF.

V usage is TRBV5-8 and J usage is TRBJ2-5; TRBD1 aligns across 9 bases. The CDR3 length is 17 residues. V gave up 4 bases and J gave up 1 base; unmatched junction bases: 11. Per germline, CDR1 SGHTS and CDR2 YDEGEE. The CDR3 sequence is CASSRRTGANVQETQYF. The CDR3 bases are TGTGCCAGCAGCCGAAGGACAGGGGCGAATGTCCAAGAGACCCAGTACTTC. The full variable domain, in which reference TRBV5-8 and TRBJ2-5 provide the parts outside the CDR3, is EAGVTQSPTHLIKTRGQQATLRCSPISGHTSVYWYQQALGLGLQFLLWYDEGEERNRGNFPPRFSGRQFPNYSSELNVNALELEDSALYLCASSRRTGANVQETQYFGPGTRLLVL.

In nucleotides, the CDR3 is TGTGCCAGCAGTTTAGGGCGTTCGGCGGGCTCCTACGAGCAGTACTTC. Translation gives CASSLGRSAGSYEQYF. The chain links TRBV28 to TRBJ2-7; TRBD2 is a possible D gene (5 bases). Between the trimmed V and J ends, which lost 2 bases and 0 bases, there was a span of 14 bases. This CDR3 has 16 residues. Germline CDR1 MDHEN, CDR2 SYDVKM.

This clone was seen a few times. The gene calls are TRBV2 and TRBJ2-4; possibly TRBD2 for D (5 bases). V lost 4 bases to trimming and J lost 4 bases, with 17 bases between them. Germline V CDR1 and CDR2: SNHLY, FYNNEI. The CDR3 loop spans 16 amino acids. Here the CDR3 reads CASSGTRQRIKNIQYF. The CDR3 DNA reads as TGTGCCAGCAGTGGTACTAGGCAGCGAATTAAAAACATTCAGTACTTC.

The chain uses TRBV18 and TRBJ1-2; 9 nucleotides align to TRBD1. This CDR3 spans 17 amino acids. From germline, CDR1 is KGHSH and CDR2 LQKENI. V was pared by 3 bases and J by 4 bases, with 12 bases of the junction left unmatched. The CDR3 spells CASSPRAPGQGSYGYTF. For the CDR3, the DNA is TGTGCCAGCTCACCTAGGGCACCGGGACAGGGTTCCTATGGCTACACCTTC. The full variable domain, its missing parts supplied by reference TRBV18 and TRBJ1-2, is NAGVMQNPRHLVRRRGQEARLRCSPMKGHSHVYWYRQLPEEGLKFMVYLQKENIIDESGMPKERFSAEFPKEGPSILRIQQVVRGDSAAYFCASSPRAPGQGSYGYTFGSGTRLTVV.